This T cell receptor beta chain was recorded in a study of T-cell memory formation after mild COVID-19. 5'RACE primed at constant segments yielded TCR alpha and TCR beta cDNA libraries bearing sample barcodes and UMIs. TCRdb re-called the 5' RACE reads with MiXCR, one entry per CDR3 protein. Found here are a few hundred thousand distinct CDR3 sequences, approximately 29% of them singletons; the top ten hold approximately 13%. Regarding the study as a whole: Shrinking CD4+ clones resided mostly in CM and EM, and CD8+ ones in EMRA. Later expanders leaned CD4+, whereas clones that contracted between day 15 and 85 were balanced CD4/CD8. For second-wave clones that peaked at day 37, SARS-CoV-2 specificity went unverified.

CDR1 is SGHNT and CDR2 is YENEEA in the germline V gene. V was shortened by 5 bases and J by 4 bases, with 16 bases between the two germline ends. The CDR3 runs to 15 residues. As concerns this clonotype: The antigen remains undetermined.

This TCR came from an adult woman who had mild COVID-19 (a few samples of this study predate the infection). Cell type and time point are not known. The sequencing input was PBMCs or a T cell subset sorted from them (not recorded which). The V call is TRBV11-3, the J call TRBJ2-3, with D maybe TRBD1 (7 bases). In DNA, the CDR3 is TGTGCCAGCAGCGCGGGCGGGACAGTCGCAGATACGCAGTATTTT. This gives the protein CASSAGGTVADTQYF.